This T cell receptor beta chain was profiled in a study of cytomegalovirus exposure and HLA in healthy donors. The PCR employed 60 Vbeta primers together with 13 Jbeta primers. The data were produced by immunoSEQ multiplex PCR, yet TCRdb's version contains in-frame clones alone and is incomplete. The sample includes almost 65,000 clones, under 85% of them seen just once. General study results and limits: Differences between HLA loci emerged in a later analysis of TCR association rates, with DRB1 most and HLA-C fewest.

This clone has only a few counts. Its target is unknown. V dropped 5 bases and J dropped 3 bases, with 11 bases sitting between them. Germline-derived CDR1 and CDR2 are PRHDT and FYEKMQ (reference sequence). The CDR3 sequence is 15 residues long. V gene TRBV13 combines with J gene TRBJ1-6; maybe TRBD1 (5 bases). This clonotype was sampled from a male donor in good health and CMV-seropositive. Sequencing input: PBMCs. This chain's CDR3 is CASSQTANYNSPLHF. CDR3 nucleotide sequence: TGTGCCAGCAGCCAGACAGCAAACTATAATTCACCCCTCCACTTT.